This T cell receptor beta chain was sequenced in a study of blood T cell repertoires in COVID-19. Study as a whole: The samples span acute and convalescent COVID-19 from the United States, Italy and Spain. T cells, B-cell-depleted T cells, or PBMCs supplied cDNA or gDNA.

Seattle-derived patients entered the study during active infection and were followed longitudinally. Authors' methods: Amplification of reference gene primers provided the estimated nucleated cell counts. Sequencing used immunoSEQ multiplex PCR; TCRdb keeps in-frame clones, though not all of them. That table is the source of V, J and clone size, and D and trimming were worked out from the DNA. The table includes over 150,000 clones, around nine tenths detected once. CDR3 length: 14 residues. Trimming pared 5 bases from V and 2 bases from J, leaving 13 bases between. The germline V gene encodes CDR1 LNHNV and CDR2 YYDKDF (reference sequence).

The sequenced sample consisted of peripheral blood. The clonotype comes from a woman between 65 and 79 years old with COVID-19, enrolled during active disease. V usage is TRBV15 and J usage is TRBJ2-7; D may be TRBD2 (6 bases). The CDR3 region is CATSPVAATYEQYF. DNA for the CDR3: TGTGCCACCAGCCCGGTAGCGGCCACCTACGAGCAGTACTTC.